A selection of T cell receptor beta chains follows, all from one sample in a study of T-cell memory formation after mild COVID-19. One entry per CDR3 protein results from TCRdb running MiXCR on the 5' RACE reads. The table includes some 300,000 distinct CDR3 sequences, approximately 22% detected once. Specimen: PBMCs or a T cell subset sorted from them (not recorded which). The receptors stem from a man between 18 and 35 years old who had mild COVID-19 (a few samples of this study predate the infection). Cell type and time point are not known. CDR3s include the opening cysteine and the closing phenylalanine or tryptophan. Each record gives: V gene, CDR3 length, D gene, J gene, CDR3 protein. A D gene is named only where the DNA matches it firmly.

TRBV7-3	15	.	TRBJ2-1	CASSPLSGPYNEQFF
TRBV5-1	16	TRBD2	TRBJ2-4	CASSLGLAGGPGIQYF
TRBV6-6	15	.	TRBJ2-4	CASRLSGQRSGIQYF
TRBV5-6	14	.	TRBJ1-1	CASSYGQRNTEAFF
TRBV30	14	.	TRBJ2-7	CAWMDPPDRYEQYF
TRBV4-2	18	TRBD2	TRBJ2-4	CASSQEGRASLAKNIQYF
TRBV21-1	14	.	TRBJ2-3	CASSLPAGGDTQYF
TRBV12-3/TRBV12-4	11	.	TRBJ1-1	CASSSWGEAFF
TRBV7-9	15	TRBD1	TRBJ1-2	CASSSTRDREHGYTF
TRBV28	18	TRBD1	TRBJ1-6	CASSPGQGPGSYNSPLHF
TRBV5-1	13	.	TRBJ1-2	CASSFETAYGYTF
TRBV6-1	13	.	TRBJ2-7	CATPGWGADEQYF
TRBV6-1	13	.	TRBJ2-6	CASRDSGANVLTF
TRBV7-2	13	.	TRBJ2-7	CASSYDSSYEQYF
TRBV12-3/TRBV12-4	13	.	TRBJ1-4	CASIGTLEEKLFF
TRBV25-1	13	.	TRBJ2-7	CASSETGMGEQYF
TRBV7-3	13	TRBD1	TRBJ1-1	CASQGQANTEAFF
TRBV27	13	.	TRBJ1-2	CASSLSEGSGYTF